Below, 23 T cell receptor beta chains from the same sample are listed, as sequenced in a study of tissue T cells after allogeneic stem cell transplantation. Sequencing used immunoSEQ multiplex PCR; TCRdb keeps in-frame clones, though not all of them. Here the sample spans approximately 8,400 clones, over 30% being singletons. Documented time point: mouse harvest day 14 after allogeneic transplant. Each mouse received 10^7 T-cell-depleted marrow cells plus 10^6 splenic CD5+ T cells by tail vein. Specimen: skin. Receptor source: a female BALB/c mouse given C57BL/6 T cells with graft-versus-host disease after an allogeneic hematopoietic cell transplant.

Note on this clone: Any gene name here is a mouse gene name. The CDR3 extends 1 residue past the end of the read, so its final part is completed from the germline J gene. The chain recombines TRBV1 with TRBJ2-2, with D possibly being TRBD1 or TRBD2 (5 bases each). Trimming left V 4 bases short and J 4 bases short, with 7 bases between. Germline CDR1 reads NSQYPW; CDR2 reads LRSPGD (reference sequence). The CDR3 runs to 13 residues. CDR3 DNA, as far as it was read: TGCACCTGCAGTGGGGACGGCACCGGGCAGCTCTAC. This gives the protein CTCSGDGTGQLY. Given in full, the CDR3 is CTCSGDGTGQLYF. Together with reference TRBV1 and TRBJ2-2, the CDR3 gives the full variable domain: VTLLEQNPRWRLVPRGQAVNLRCILKNSQYPWMSWYQQDLQKQLQWLFTLRSPGDKEVKSLPGADYLATRVTDTELRLQVANMSQGRTLYCTCSGDGTGQLYFGEGSKLTVL.

This clone is judged medium-sized. Mouse gene names apply. The read terminates 1 residue before the CDR3 end, so the remaining end is supplied by the germline J gene. The V call is TRBV13-2, the J call TRBJ1-2; unclear D gene. Looked up from germline, CDR1 is NNHNN and CDR2 is SYGAGS (reference sequence). V shed 3 bases and J shed 0 bases, with 6 bases lying between them. The CDR3 sequence is 13 residues long. The CDR3 bases that were read are TGTGCCAGCGGTGGCAGTGCAAACTCCGACTACACC. It yields the protein CASGGSANSDYT. In full, the CDR3 is CASGGSANSDYTF.

Details on this clone: Gene names denote mouse genes. The read terminates 1 residue ahead of where the CDR3 ends, so the germline J gene completes it. J is TRBJ2-4 and V is TRBV26; D perhaps matches TRBD2 (6 bases). Per the germline V gene, CDR1 is KGHPV and CDR2 is FQNQEV (reference sequence). The CDR3 has 14 residues. Trimming shortened V by 0 bases and J by 10 bases, and 14 bases separated the two germline ends. Incomplete CDR3 DNA: TGTGCCAGCAGTCTGTCGACGTCTGGGGAGGCCTTGTAC. It codes for CASSLSTSGEALY. The complete CDR3 protein is CASSLSTSGEALYF.

On this clone: Mouse gene names apply. Sequencing ends 1 residue short of the CDR3 end; the germline J gene provides the rest. The genes are TRBV19 and TRBJ2-7; possibly TRBD1 for D (6 bases). V was pared by 1 base and J by 0 bases, with 11 bases between. The V gene's germline CDR1 is FNHDT and CDR2 SITEND (reference sequence). This CDR3 contains 15 residues. The CDR3 bases that were read are TGTGCCAGCAGTATATTGAGGGGGAGCTCCTATGAACAGTAC. Its translation: CASSILRGSSYEQY. The entire CDR3 reads CASSILRGSSYEQYF.

Concerning this clone: Here the gene names and germline are mouse. The CDR3 is cut off 1 residue early in the read; its end comes from the germline J gene. This chain joins TRBV16 and TRBJ2-4; D is undetermined. The germline gives CDR1 SGHSA, CDR2 FRNQAP. Trimming removed 0 bases from V and 0 bases from J, with 1 base in between. The CDR3 extends over 13 amino acids. The CDR3 bases that were read are TGTGCAAGCAGCTTAGAGAGTCAAAACACCTTGTAC. It yields the protein CASSLESQNTLY. The CDR3, in full, reads CASSLESQNTLYF.

Points on this clone: The gene names given are mouse names. The read finishes 1 residue shy of the CDR3 end, and the germline J gene is used to complete it. This chain joins TRBV23 and TRBJ1-3; the DNA was not compared with TRBD1, the D call given in the table. Germline V CDR1 and CDR2: KGHTA, FQNQQP. This CDR3 is built from 16 residues. CDR3 DNA (partial): TGCTCCAGCAGACAAACAGGGCCTCCTTCTGGAAATACGCTCTAT. Translated: CSSRQTGPPSGNTLY. The complete CDR3 reads CSSRQTGPPSGNTLYF.

A word on this clone: The gene symbols are mouse symbols. The CDR3 end falls 1 residue outside the read, so it is completed with the germline J gene. V and J are TRBV26 and TRBJ2-4; 9 nucleotides line up with TRBD1. Germline assignment: CDR1 KGHPV and CDR2 FQNQEV (reference sequence). The CDR3 totals 12 residues. After removal of 7 bases from V and 9 bases from J, the junction contained 5 bases not matched to a gene. The sequenced part of the CDR3 DNA is TGTGCCAGCACGGGACAGGGAGAGACCTTGTAC. Encoded protein: CASTGQGETLY. The CDR3 in full is CASTGQGETLYF.

Of note for this clone: Gene and germline names: mouse. The read halts 1 residue ahead of the CDR3 end, with the missing end drawn from the germline J gene. The chain employs TRBV26 and TRBJ1-3; the match to TRBD1 covers 8 bases. The CDR3 spans 14 residues. Trimming removed 5 bases from V and 3 bases from J; junction bases left unmatched: 3. CDR1 KGHPV and CDR2 FQNQEV come from the germline V gene (reference sequence). Incomplete CDR3 DNA: TGTGCCAGCAGTGGACAGGGTGGTGGAAATACGCTCTAT. It yields the protein CASSGQGGGNTLY. The full CDR3 is CASSGQGGGNTLYF.

By its share, this clone is large. The listed genes are named as in mouse. The read stops 1 residue short of the end of the CDR3; the missing end is completed from the germline J gene. This chain uses TRBV13-3 with TRBJ2-3, with TRBD1 matching 10 bases. This CDR3 region has 15 residues. CDR1 and CDR2 (germline): NNHDY, SYVADS. V trimming: 3 bases; J trimming: 0 bases; junction bases outside the gene matches: 1. The sequenced CDR3 bases are TGTGCCAGCAGTGGACAGGGGGCTAGTGCAGAAACGCTGTAT. It codes for CASSGQGASAETLY. The full CDR3 protein reads CASSGQGASAETLYF.

Concerning this clone itself: The gene names here belong to mouse. The read ends 1 residue shy of where the CDR3 ends; the end is completed using the germline J gene. The rearrangement uses TRBV3 and TRBJ1-1, with D perhaps matching TRBD1 (5 bases). The length of the CDR3 is 12 residues. Trimming removed 2 bases at V and 5 bases at J, with 6 bases between. Germline lookup yields CDR1 SNHLY and CDR2 FYNGKV (reference sequence). CDR3 region: CASSLRGTEVFF. The covered CDR3 bases are TGTGCCAGCAGCTTACGGGGGACAGAAGTCTTC.

The table lists this clone with a few counts. Gene names denote mouse genes. Partial CDR3 DNA: TGCACCTGCAGTGACGACTGGGGGCAAGACACCCAGTAC. This codes for CTCSDDWGQDTQY. The full-length CDR3 reads as CTCSDDWGQDTQYF. The J gene is TRBJ2-5, the V gene TRBV1, with 9 bases matching TRBD2. The observed sequence ends 1 residue before the CDR3 terminus, with the missing tail filled in from the germline J gene. From germline, CDR1 is NSQYPW and CDR2 LRSPGD (reference sequence). V trimming: 4 bases; J trimming: 3 bases; junction bases outside the gene matches: 2. The CDR3 has 14 amino acids.

A remark on this clone: Genes here carry mouse names. The CDR3 end is not reached by the read, which stops 1 residue before it; the germline J gene fills it in. The gene calls are TRBV12-1 and TRBJ2-5; 10 bases are shared with TRBD2. The junction had 3 bases not matched to a gene; V was cut back by 4 bases and J by 0 bases. The CDR3 totals 15 residues. Germline V gives CDR1 SGHSN, CDR2 HYEKVE. The sequenced part of the CDR3 DNA is TGTGCCAGCTCCCGACTGGGGGGCAACCAAGACACCCAGTAC. This codes for CASSRLGGNQDTQY. The full CDR3 protein reads CASSRLGGNQDTQYF. The whole variable domain, remainder taken from reference TRBV12-1 and TRBJ2-5, is DSGVVQSPRHIIKEKGGRSVLTCIPISGHSNVVWYQQTLGKELKFLIQHYEKVERDKGFLPSRFSVQQFDDYHSEMNMSALELEDSAMYFCASSRLGGNQDTQYFGPGTRLLVL.

This clone rates as medium-sized. Gene names refer to mouse genes. The read comes to an end 1 residue before the CDR3 does, leaving the germline J gene to fill in the end. The chain has TRBV23 and TRBJ2-7; the table names TRBD1, a call not compared with the DNA. Germline V lookup: CDR1 KGHTA, CDR2 FQNQQP. The CDR3 is 12 residues long. CDR3 residues: CSSSQGQYEQYF. The sequenced part of the CDR3 DNA is TGCTCCAGCAGCCAGGGACAGTATGAACAGTAC.

About this clone itself: Germline and genes: mouse. The CDR3 here is CASSLSRISNERLFF. The CDR3 bases that were read are TGTGCCAGCAGTCTGTCTCGGATTTCCAACGAAAGATTATTT. V usage is TRBV26 and J usage is TRBJ1-4; no firm D call. The read gets to within 1 residue of the CDR3 end, and the germline J gene fills in the rest. Germline CDR1 reads KGHPV; CDR2 reads FQNQEV (reference sequence). This CDR3 spans 15 amino acids. The V end was cut by 0 bases, the J end by 0 bases, with 5 bases between.

This clone was found a few times. The germline and genes are mouse ones. The read terminates 1 residue before the CDR3 end, so the remaining end is supplied by the germline J gene. The chain carries TRBV20 and TRBJ1-4, with 7 bases fitting TRBD1. Germline V CDR1 and CDR2: GFQATS, STVNSAI. Trimming took 3 bases from V and 3 from J; bases not matched to a gene: 1. The CDR3 length is 13 residues. CDR3 residues: CGARQGPNERLFF. CDR3 DNA (partial): TGTGGTGCTAGACAGGGGCCCAACGAAAGATTATTT.

Points on this clone: The genes and germline here are from mouse. Coverage ceases 1 residue before the CDR3 finishes, and the germline J gene fills in the end. This chain links TRBV26 with TRBJ2-4; D call uncertain. The CDR3 contains 14 residues. The V end lost 4 bases, the J end lost 0 bases, and 8 bases lay between the germline ends. Germline CDR1 and CDR2: KGHPV and FQNQEV (reference sequence). CDR3 region: CASSPRKSQNTLYF. CDR3 bases read: TGTGCCAGCAGTCCCCGCAAAAGTCAAAACACCTTGTAC.

This clone has only a few counts. Gene and germline names: mouse. The DNA ends 1 residue before the CDR3 does, and the rest of the CDR3 is filled in from the germline J gene. The chain joins TRBV26 to TRBJ2-7; D is uncertain. Trimming stripped 0 bases from V and 3 bases from J, with 6 bases between. The CDR3 contains 13 residues. Germline V lookup: CDR1 KGHPV, CDR2 FQNQEV (reference sequence). The CDR3 DNA, read in part, is TGTGCCAGCAGTCTGTCGACCAGCTATGAACAGTAC. Protein: CASSLSTSYEQY. The complete CDR3 sequence is CASSLSTSYEQYF.

In its sample, this clone was seen a few times. Mouse gene names and germline throughout. The CDR3 end falls 1 residue outside the read, so it is completed with the germline J gene. The chain links TRBV16 to TRBJ2-3; 8 bases fit TRBD2. This CDR3 has 18 amino acids. V dropped 0 bases and J dropped 0; count of bases not matched to a gene: 8. Germline V gene lookup returns CDR1 SGHSA and CDR2 FRNQAP. CDR3 bases read: TGTGCAAGCAGCTTAGATCTGGGGGGCCCGGTTAGTGCAGAAACGCTGTAT. This codes for CASSLDLGGPVSAETLY. The complete CDR3 reads CASSLDLGGPVSAETLYF. Supplemented by reference TRBV16 and TRBJ2-3, the full variable domain reads NAGVIQTPRHKVTGKGQEATLWCEPISGHSAVFWYRQTIVQGLEFLTYFRNQAPIDDSGMPKERFSAQMPNQSHSTLKIQSTQPQDSAVYLCASSLDLGGPVSAETLYFGSGTRLTVL.

As to this clone: Gene names denote mouse genes. The read ends 1 residue shy of where the CDR3 ends; the end is completed using the germline J gene. The V gene is TRBV3, the J gene TRBJ2-3; the D gene is possibly TRBD1 (5 bases). This CDR3 contains 12 residues. Trimming removed 6 bases from V and 5 bases from J, with 9 bases in between. CDR1 is SNHLY, CDR2 FYNGKV, per germline (reference sequence). CDR3: CASRSGKETLYF. CDR3 bases read: TGTGCCAGCAGATCAGGGAAAGAAACGCTGTAT.

Concerning this clone: The gene names given are mouse names. The sequence runs out 1 residue before the end of the CDR3; the remainder is reconstructed from the germline J gene. V gene TRBV3 combines with J gene TRBJ2-4, with D unclear. This CDR3 is built from 13 residues. Germline V lookup: CDR1 SNHLY, CDR2 FYNGKV (reference sequence). V lost 1 base and J lost 4, with 6 bases in between. CDR3 bases read: TGTGCCAGCAGCTTAGACGACAAAAACACCTTGTAC. It codes for CASSLDDKNTLY. The full CDR3 reads CASSLDDKNTLYF.

Points on this clone: Gene names refer to mouse genes. From the germline J gene comes the end of the CDR3, since the read stops 1 residue before it. This rearrangement joins TRBV26 to TRBJ2-4; 7 positions match TRBD1. Per the germline V gene, CDR1 is KGHPV and CDR2 is FQNQEV (reference sequence). Losses at the gene ends were 6 bases for V and 0 bases for J; bases not matched to a gene: 3. CDR3 length equals 14 residues. Here the CDR3 reads CASSRDSSQNTLYF. Incomplete CDR3 DNA: TGTGCCAGCAGCCGGGACAGTAGTCAAAACACCTTGTAC.

This clone has just a few counts. Genes here carry mouse names. The read is 1 residue too short to cover the CDR3 end, so that end is filled in from the germline J gene. The chain combines TRBV26 with TRBJ2-5; 11 nucleotides match TRBD2. V lost 3 bases to trimming and J lost 4 bases; unmatched junction nucleotides: 6. Germline values: CDR1 KGHPV, CDR2 FQNQEV (reference sequence). There are 16 residues in the CDR3. This CDR3 reads CASSLLLGGREDTQYF. CDR3 DNA (partial): TGTGCCAGCAGTCTCTTACTGGGGGGGCGGGAAGACACCCAGTAC.

This clone has a handful of counts. Each gene name is a mouse one. The CDR3 end is not reached by the read, which stops 1 residue before it; the germline J gene fills it in. The chain joins TRBV26 to TRBJ1-3, with D possibly being TRBD1 (5 bases). CDR3 size: 14 residues. V lost 2 bases to trimming and J lost 2 bases, with 7 bases between them. The V gene's germline CDR1 is KGHPV and CDR2 FQNQEV (reference sequence). CDR3 bases read: TGTGCCAGCAGTCTGGGCAGGGCTGGAAATACGCTCTAT. It codes for CASSLGRAGNTLY. The entire CDR3 sequence reads CASSLGRAGNTLYF. The whole variable domain, remainder taken from reference TRBV26 and TRBJ1-3, is NSKVIQTPRYLVKGQGQKAKMRCIPEKGHPVVFWYQQNKNNEFKFLINFQNQEVLQQIDMTEKRFSAECPSNSPCSLEIQSSEAGDSALYLCASSLGRAGNTLYFGEGSRLIVV.